Sequencing of this TCR beta chain was carried out in a study of blood T cell repertoires in COVID-19. Method: immunoSEQ multiplex PCR; TCRdb's copy keeps in-frame clones and lacks some. The sample includes roughly 20,000 clones, 80% to 90% of them seen just once. This clonotype originated in a human donor with active COVID-19. The donor label of this sample is uncertain. Sequenced sample: peripheral blood.

The CDR3 DNA follows: TGTGCCAGCAGCTTAGGATCAGGTCTCGATGAGCAGTTCTTC. It yields the protein CASSLGSGLDEQFF. The genes are TRBV11-2 and TRBJ2-1; no definite D call. CDR3 length: 14 residues. V dropped 1 base and J dropped 8 bases, with 12 bases sitting between them. Germline V CDR1 and CDR2: SGHAT, FQNNGV.